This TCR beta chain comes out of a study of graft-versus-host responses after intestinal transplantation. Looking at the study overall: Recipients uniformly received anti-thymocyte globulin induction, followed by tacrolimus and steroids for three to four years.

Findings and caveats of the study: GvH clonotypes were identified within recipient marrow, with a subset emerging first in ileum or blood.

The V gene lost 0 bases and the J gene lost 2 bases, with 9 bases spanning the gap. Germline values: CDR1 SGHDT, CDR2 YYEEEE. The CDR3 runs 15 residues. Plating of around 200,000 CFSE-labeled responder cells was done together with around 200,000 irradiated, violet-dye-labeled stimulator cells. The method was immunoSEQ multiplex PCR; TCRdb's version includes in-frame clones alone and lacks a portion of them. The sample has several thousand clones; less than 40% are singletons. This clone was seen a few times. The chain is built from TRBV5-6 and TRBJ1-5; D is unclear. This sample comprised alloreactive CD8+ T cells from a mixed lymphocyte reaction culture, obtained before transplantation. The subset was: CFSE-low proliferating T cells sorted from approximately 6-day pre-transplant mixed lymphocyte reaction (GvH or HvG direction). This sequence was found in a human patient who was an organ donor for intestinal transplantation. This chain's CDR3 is CASSLGGLGNQPQHF. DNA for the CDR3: TGTGCCAGCAGCTTGGGAGGGCTTGGCAATCAGCCCCAGCATTTT.